This TCR beta chain was captured in a study of cytomegalovirus exposure and HLA in healthy donors. Turning to this clone: Its specificity is unknown.

The PCR made use of 60 Vbeta and 13 Jbeta primers. Some clones are missing from TCRdb's copy, which holds only in-frame ones; the method was immunoSEQ multiplex PCR. The profile covers roughly 70,000 clones, with under 80% appearing a single time and roughly 15% taken by the ten largest. Study-wide points: Sequencing had likely introduced a cluster of highly shared sequence variants as an artifact. It was reported that TCR beta sequences correctly inferred the HLA-A and HLA-B alleles for most subjects. Specificity for CMV antigens was confirmed in vitro for a few of the CMV-associated chains.

Donors sampled were nominally healthy, though unrecorded immune exposures were likely. This CDR3 is 14 amino acids long. Germline values: CDR1 LNHDA, CDR2 SQIVND (reference sequence). V lost 6 bases, J lost 4 bases, and 12 bases lay in between. Sequences were obtained from PBMCs. V and J are TRBV19 and TRBJ2-2, with D hard to call. The TCR comes from a male donor in good health and CMV-seropositive. The CDR3 protein is CASSPDIRTGELFF. The CDR3 DNA is TGTGCCAGTAGCCCAGACATTCGCACCGGGGAGCTGTTTTTT.